The present TCR beta chain was sequenced within a study of shared clonotypes between healthy human individuals. DNA input for the unsorted PBMC replicate PCRs was about 280 ng, 25,000 to 30,000 T cell genomes. Original processing notes: ImmunoSEQ gave junction-only sequences without quality scores, so filtering differed. The data were produced by immunoSEQ multiplex PCR, yet TCRdb's version contains in-frame clones alone and is incomplete. D and trimming come from the DNA, and the V and J calls and clone size come from that table. The table shows more than 450,000 clones, with more than 65% occurring only once. Sequencing was done on a sample of PBMCs. The sequence derives from a woman between 35 and 50 years old in good health. Some clones in this sample may be carry-over from other donors' samples.

CDR3 sequence (DNA): TGCGCCAGCAGCCAAAGGGGGGGCTTTATGGGGCAGCGGGAGACCCAGTACTTC. This codes for CASSQRGGFMGQRETQYF. V and J are TRBV4-1 and TRBJ2-5, with D possibly TRBD2 on 7 matching bases. Germline values: CDR1 MGHRA, CDR2 YSYEKL. The CDR3 is 18 residues long. The V and J ends lost 2 bases and 5 bases respectively, with 24 bases between them.